One and the same sample provided the 4 T cell receptor beta chains below, sequenced in a study of tumor-infiltrating lymphocytes in primary liver carcinoma. Total RNA and DNA came together from around 20-30 mg of bulk tissue without cell sorting. A primer matching the constant region was used to make TCR beta cDNA from around 460 ng of total RNA. What produced the TCR beta libraries was three nested multiplex PCR rounds using slightly modified ARM-PCR. Two initial PCR rounds of about 9 cycles each paired TRBV1-TRBV30 forward primers with a C-beta reverse primer. MiXCR, applied by TCRdb to the multiplex PCR reads, yields one record per CDR3 protein. This table has fewer than 250,000 distinct CDR3 sequences, about 82% appearing once. Material for sequencing was tumor tissue from primary liver carcinoma. The receptors derive from a middle-aged man with primary liver carcinoma and hepatitis B virus infection.

The chain combines TRBV11-1 with TRBJ2-4, with TRBD2 matching over 10 bases. Germline V gene data show CDR1 as SGHAT and CDR2 as FQDESV (reference sequence). This CDR3 has 17 residues. After removal of 9 bases from V and 3 bases from J, the junction contained 14 bases not matched to a gene. The CDR3 spells CASSFPGTSVSKNIQYF. The CDR3 DNA is TGTGCCAGTAGTTTTCCCGGGACTAGCGTGAGCAAAAACATTCAGTACTTC. Based on the CDR3 plus reference TRBV11-1 and TRBJ2-4, the full variable domain is EAEVAQSPRYKITEKSQAVAFWCDPISGHATLYWYRQILGQGPELLVQFQDESVVDDSQLPKDRFSAERLKGVDSTLKIQPAELGDSAMYLCASSFPGTSVSKNIQYFGAGTRLSVL.

To note about this clonotype: The CDR3 does not close with the conserved phenylalanine or tryptophan, likely indicating a read error. The J gene is TRBJ2-2, the V gene TRBV5-1; 8 nucleotides agree with TRBD1. V was pared by 4 bases and J by 0 bases, with 2 bases of the junction left unmatched. Germline-derived CDR1 and CDR2 are SGHRS and YFSETQ. CDR3 length equals 15 residues. CDR3 sequence reads: CASSPTGANTGELFL. The CDR3 DNA is TGCGCCAGCAGCCCGACAGGGGCGAACACCGGGGAGCTGTTTCTT.

This clonotype came up many times. V and J are TRBV5-6 and TRBJ2-7; D not certain. In germline, CDR1 is SGHDT, CDR2 YYEEEE. Deletions cut 4 bases from V and 0 bases from J, with 11 bases between. This CDR3 spans 14 amino acids. CDR3 DNA sequence: TGTGCCAGCAGCCTGGACGTAAGCTCCTACGAGCAGTACTTC. This gives the protein CASSLDVSSYEQYF. Filled out from reference TRBV5-6 and TRBJ2-7, the complete variable domain reads DAGVTQSPTHLIKTRGQQVTLRCSPKSGHDTVSWYQQALGQGPQFIFQYYEEEERQRGNFPDRFSGHQFPNYSSELNVNALLLGDSALYLCASSLDVSSYEQYFGPGTRLTVT.

CDR3 nucleotide sequence: TGTGCCAGCAGGGGACTCTACGAACAGTTCTTC. It is translated as CASRGLYEQFF. The rearrangement uses TRBV6-1 and TRBJ2-1, with a tentative D call TRBD2 (6 bases). This CDR3 contains 11 residues. Trimming left V 6 bases short and J 13 bases short, with 13 bases between. The V gene's germline CDR1 is MNHNS and CDR2 SASEGT.